Here is one TCR beta chain with its context. Sequencing used immunoSEQ multiplex PCR; TCRdb keeps in-frame clones, though not all of them. The sample shows about 9,900 clones, about three quarters of them seen only once. This record belongs to a study of T cell clones after liver transplantation. Study-level information: TCRbeta sequencing after a pre-transplant mixed lymphocyte reaction identified graft-donor-reactive clones, later tracked in post-transplant blood. Timepoints were pre-transplant, pre-withdrawal, and after withdrawal was completed or failed.

Trimming took 1 base from V and 5 from J, leaving 11 bases between them. Germline V gives CDR1 SGHVS, CDR2 FNYEAQ. The CDR3 loop spans 14 amino acids. This rearrangement joins TRBV7-6 to TRBJ2-5; D remains unclear. Material: CD8+ T cells from blood, obtained before liver transplant. The receptor's source is a human donor who received a liver transplant. The CDR3 nucleotides read TGTGCCAGCAGCTTAGAACCGCCCGTGGAGACCCAGTACTTC. It translates to CASSLEPPVETQYF.